This paragraph reports one T cell receptor beta chain. The data derive from a study of blood T cell repertoires in COVID-19. About the research overall: From T cells, B-cell-depleted T cells, or PBMCs came the material, which was cDNA or gDNA.

There are 15 residues in the CDR3. V lost 5 bases to trimming and J lost 5 bases; unmatched junction nucleotides: 6. The germline V gene has CDR1 SGHVS and CDR2 FQNEAQ. As handled by the study authors: Quantification of nucleated cells was approximated via reference gene primer amplification. The method was immunoSEQ multiplex PCR; TCRdb's version includes in-frame clones alone and lacks a portion of them. V and J calls and clone size are copied from that table; D and trimming were computed from the DNA. The sample has about 330,000 clones; around 89% are singletons. The sample taken for sequencing was peripheral blood. The chain is built from TRBV7-8 and TRBJ2-5; 12 bases map to TRBD2. This TCR was sampled from a woman in her 50s with active or convalescent COVID-19. This CDR3 reads CASSIPSGGAETQYF. In DNA, the CDR3 is TGTGCCAGCAGCATACCTAGCGGGGGGGCCGAGACCCAGTACTTC.